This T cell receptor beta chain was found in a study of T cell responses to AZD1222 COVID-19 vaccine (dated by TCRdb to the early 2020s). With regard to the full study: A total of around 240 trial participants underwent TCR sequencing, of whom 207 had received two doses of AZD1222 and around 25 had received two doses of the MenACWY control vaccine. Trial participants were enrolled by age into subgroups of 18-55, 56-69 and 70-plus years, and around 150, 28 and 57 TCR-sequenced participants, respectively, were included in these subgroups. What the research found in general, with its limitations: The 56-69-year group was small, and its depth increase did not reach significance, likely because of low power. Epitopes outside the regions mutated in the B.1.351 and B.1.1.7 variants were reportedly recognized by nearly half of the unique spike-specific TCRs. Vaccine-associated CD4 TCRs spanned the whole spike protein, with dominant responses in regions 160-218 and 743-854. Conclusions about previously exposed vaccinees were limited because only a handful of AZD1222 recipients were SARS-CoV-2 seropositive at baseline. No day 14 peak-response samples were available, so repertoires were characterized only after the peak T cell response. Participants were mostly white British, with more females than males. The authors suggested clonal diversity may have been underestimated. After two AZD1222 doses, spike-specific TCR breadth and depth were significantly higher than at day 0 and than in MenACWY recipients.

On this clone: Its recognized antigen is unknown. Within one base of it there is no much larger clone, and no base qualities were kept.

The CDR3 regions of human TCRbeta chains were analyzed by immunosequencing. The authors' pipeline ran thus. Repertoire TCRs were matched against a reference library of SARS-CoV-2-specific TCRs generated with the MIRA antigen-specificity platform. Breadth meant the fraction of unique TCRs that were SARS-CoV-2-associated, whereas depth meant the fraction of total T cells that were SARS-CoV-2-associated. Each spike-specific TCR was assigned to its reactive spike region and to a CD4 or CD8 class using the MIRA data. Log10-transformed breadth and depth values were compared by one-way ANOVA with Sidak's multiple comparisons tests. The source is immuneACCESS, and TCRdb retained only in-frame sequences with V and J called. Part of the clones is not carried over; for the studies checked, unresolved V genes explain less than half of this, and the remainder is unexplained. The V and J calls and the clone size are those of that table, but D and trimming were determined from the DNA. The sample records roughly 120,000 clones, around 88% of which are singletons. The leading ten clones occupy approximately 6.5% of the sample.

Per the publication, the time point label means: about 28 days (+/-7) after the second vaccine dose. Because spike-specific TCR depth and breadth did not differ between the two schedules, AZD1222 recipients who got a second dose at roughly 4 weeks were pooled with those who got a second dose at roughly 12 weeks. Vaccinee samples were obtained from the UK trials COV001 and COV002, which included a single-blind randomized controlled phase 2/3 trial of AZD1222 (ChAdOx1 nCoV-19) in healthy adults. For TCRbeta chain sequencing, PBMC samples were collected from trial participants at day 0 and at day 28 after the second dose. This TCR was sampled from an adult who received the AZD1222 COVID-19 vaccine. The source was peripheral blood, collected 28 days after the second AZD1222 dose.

The CDR3 region: CASSSRDSYEQYF. The DNA sequence follows: TGTGCCAGCAGCTCCCGGGACAGTTACGAGCAGTACTTC. The chain employs TRBV12-1 and TRBJ2-7; the table calls TRBD1, which could not be checked here. TRBV12-1 is flagged as a pseudogene. The CDR3 runs 13 amino acids, cysteine and phenylalanine included. The retained sequence is limited to the CDR3, 39 bases, with the frame set at the first base.